A single sample gave rise to the 24 T cell receptor beta chains below, sequenced in a study of blood T cell repertoires in COVID-19. Libraries were prepared by immunoSEQ multiplex PCR; TCRdb keeps only in-frame clonotypes and omits some of them. Here the sample spans around 130,000 clones, under 85% being singletons. Input material: peripheral blood. These TCRs come from a woman aged 60 to 75 with acute or convalescent COVID-19.

The V and J genes are TRBV7-9 and TRBJ1-4; no firm D call. There are 15 residues in the CDR3. V lost 3 bases, J lost 3 bases, and 11 bases lay in between. Germline lookup yields CDR1 SEHNR and CDR2 FQNEAQ (reference sequence). In DNA, the CDR3 is TGTGCCAGCAGCTTGCAGAGGGCACCTAATGAAAAACTGTTTTTT. It yields the protein CASSLQRAPNEKLFF.

V gene TRBV14 combines with J gene TRBJ2-1; D is perhaps TRBD1 (5 bases). The V and J ends lost 0 bases and 7 bases respectively, with 16 bases between them. CDR3 length: 16 amino acids. Per the germline V gene, CDR1 is SGHDN and CDR2 is FVKESK. CDR3 coding DNA: TGTGCCAGCAGCCAAGATTGGTCCAGGGTGCGGAATGAGCAGTTCTTC. This translates into CASSQDWSRVRNEQFF.

CDR3 DNA sequence: TGTGCCAGCAGCTTATTCGGACTCAGTCAAGGTGGCTACACCTTC. It encodes CASSLFGLSQGGYTF. The rearrangement links TRBV7-9 to TRBJ1-2; D gene unclear. Trimming stripped 2 bases from V and 7 bases from J, with 17 bases between. CDR1 SEHNR and CDR2 FQNEAQ come from the germline V gene (reference sequence). The CDR3 has 15 amino acids.

The chain recombines TRBV5-6 with TRBJ1-4; D unresolved. The length of the CDR3 is 13 residues. Per germline, CDR1 SGHDT and CDR2 YYEEEE. The V and J ends lost 4 bases and 4 bases respectively, with 8 bases between them. CDR3 in amino acids: CASSRTGNEKLFF. CDR3 nucleotides: TGTGCCAGCAGCCGAACTGGTAATGAAAAACTGTTTTTT.

This chain connects TRBV19 to TRBJ1-1, with D unresolved. V shed 7 bases and J shed 0 bases, with 15 bases lying between them. This CDR3 has 15 residues. Germline V lookup: CDR1 LNHDA, CDR2 SQIVND (reference sequence). The CDR3 loop reads CASKAGGNMNTEAFF. The CDR3 DNA sequence: TGTGCCAGTAAGGCCGGCGGAAACATGAACACTGAAGCTTTCTTT.

V usage is TRBV4-2 and J usage is TRBJ1-1, with 7 bases identical to TRBD1. The CDR3 has 16 residues. After removal of 1 base from V and 4 bases from J, the junction contained 9 bases not matched to a gene. Germline CDR1 reads LGHNA; CDR2 reads YNFKEQ. The CDR3 spells CASSQGSDRRTTEAFF. The CDR3 DNA follows: TGTGCCAGCAGCCAAGGATCGGACAGGAGGACCACTGAAGCTTTCTTT.

A single count supports this clone. Other nucleotide sequences in the sample specify the same CDR3. The genes are TRBV5-1 and TRBJ1-2; weak D call: TRBD1 (6 bases). The V gene lost 4 bases and the J gene lost 4 bases, with 11 bases spanning the gap. This CDR3 has 13 amino acids. Germline V gene sequence: CDR1 SGHRS, CDR2 YFSETQ. CDR3 nucleotides: TGCGCCAGCAGCCTTGGACAGAGCTATGGCTACACCTTC. Protein product: CASSLGQSYGYTF.

This chain links TRBV11-2 with TRBJ2-7; D possibly corresponds to TRBD2 (6 bases). V was shortened by 8 bases and J by 7 bases, with 18 bases between the two germline ends. The CDR3 contains 13 residues. From germline, CDR1 is SGHAT and CDR2 FQNNGV. Here the CDR3 DNA reads TGTGCCAGCTCTGGGAGCTATGGGGGGGAGCAGTACTTC. It codes for CASSGSYGGEQYF.

The CDR3 coding sequence is TGTGCCAGTAGTCTCAGGGATCAGCCCCAGCATTTT. It translates to CASSLRDQPQHF. V and J are TRBV19 and TRBJ1-5; tentatively, D is TRBD1 (5 bases). Trimming took 5 bases from V and 5 from J, leaving 7 bases between them. This CDR3 region has 12 residues. Germline values: CDR1 LNHDA, CDR2 SQIVND (reference sequence).

The J gene is TRBJ2-5, the V gene TRBV24-1; 8 bases are shared with TRBD2. CDR3 length: 14 residues. Trimming took 4 bases from V and 9 from J; bases not matched to a gene: 9. The germline gives CDR1 KGHDR, CDR2 SFDVKD. For the CDR3, the DNA is TGTGCCACCAGTGACACCGGACTAGCTTGGGCCCAGTACTTC. Amino acid sequence: CATSDTGLAWAQYF.

The chain couples TRBV27 to TRBJ1-1; TRBD1 matches 10 bases. Germline CDR1 is MNHEY and CDR2 is SMNVEV (reference sequence). V trimming: 10 bases; J trimming: 10 bases; junction bases outside the gene matches: 21. This CDR3 spans 16 amino acids. The CDR3: CATSRSYGTGVRTAFF. The CDR3 DNA reads TGTGCCACCTCCCGTTCTTATGGGACAGGGGTTCGGACAGCTTTCTTT.

This clone was counted only a few times. V usage is TRBV6-2 or TRBV6-3 and J usage is TRBJ2-5, with 12 bases that match TRBD2. V lost 1 base, J lost 1 base, and 10 bases stayed unmatched. The germline V gene has CDR1 MNHEY and CDR2 SVGEGT. This CDR3 is built from 19 residues. This CDR3 is CASSYFGLVTSGGQETQYF. CDR3 DNA: TGTGCCAGCAGTTACTTCGGGTTGGTGACTAGCGGGGGCCAAGAGACCCAGTACTTC.

The V call is TRBV7-9, the J call TRBJ1-1; D uncertain. V was clipped by 4 bases and J by 11 bases, with 23 bases between them. In germline, CDR1 is SEHNR, CDR2 FQNEAQ (reference sequence). The CDR3 is made up of 15 amino acids. DNA of the CDR3: TGTGCCAGCAGCTCCATGACAAGCGGATCTCATCTCGCTTTCTTT. This gives the protein CASSSMTSGSHLAFF.

Here the CDR3 DNA reads TGTGCCAGCAGCTCCGGGACAGGGGAGGAACAGCCCCAGCATTTT. Translated, it gives CASSSGTGEEQPQHF. The chain uses TRBV28 and TRBJ1-5, with 10 positions matching TRBD1. Germline CDR1 reads MDHEN; CDR2 reads SYDVKM. The V segment lost 6 bases and the J segment 7 bases; nucleotides outside the gene matches: 9. This CDR3 spans 15 amino acids. The full variable domain, with the rest looked up from reference TRBV28 and TRBJ1-5, is DVKVTQSSRYLVKRTGEKVFLECVQDMDHENMFWYRQDPGLGLRLIYFSYDVKMKEKGDIPEGYSVSREKKERFSLILESASTNQTSMYLCASSSGTGEEQPQHFGDGTRLSIL.

V is TRBV6-5 and J is TRBJ2-7, with D perhaps TRBD1 (5 bases). There are 14 residues in the CDR3. The ends were cut back, 5 bases at V and 0 bases at J, with 11 bases in the middle. Germline CDR1 MNHEY, CDR2 SVGAGI. In DNA form, the CDR3 reads TGTGCCAGCAGTCCGCTCGACAGCTCCTACGAGCAGTACGTC. Translating it yields CASSPLDSSYEQYV.

This chain connects TRBV7-2 to TRBJ2-2; 8 positions match TRBD1. The CDR3 runs 14 residues. Germline CDR1 SGHTA, CDR2 FQGNSA. J gave up 7 bases and V 4 bases, and 5 bases lay outside the gene matches. Here the CDR3 DNA reads TGTGCCAGCAGCTCTTACAGGGGGATCGGGGAGCTGTTTTTT. This encodes CASSSYRGIGELFF.

The rearrangement uses TRBV7-6 and TRBJ2-6, with D unclear. Germline V gives CDR1 SGHVS, CDR2 FNYEAQ. This CDR3 contains 14 residues. Trimming left V 10 bases short and J 4 bases short, with 14 bases between. The chain's CDR3 is CATLRLSGANVLTF. The DNA of the CDR3 is TGTGCCACCCTTCGGTTATCCGGGGCCAACGTCCTGACTTTC.

This clone was seen a few times. The chain is built from TRBV5-1 and TRBJ1-4; weak D call: TRBD1 (6 bases). Between the trimmed V and J ends, which lost 0 bases and 8 bases, there was a span of 8 bases. The CDR3 loop spans 13 amino acids. Per germline, CDR1 SGHRS and CDR2 YFSETQ. As DNA, the CDR3 is TGCGCCAGCAGCTTGGGAGGACAGGAAAAACTGTTTTTT. This sequence encodes CASSLGGQEKLFF.

V gene TRBV18 combines with J gene TRBJ2-3; D remains ambiguous. V lost 6 bases and J lost 2, with 18 bases in between. This CDR3 has 16 amino acids. Looked up from germline, CDR1 is KGHSH and CDR2 is LQKENI. CDR3 nucleotide sequence: TGTGCCAGCTCGGCCACTCGTGAGGTATCCACAGATACGCAGTATTTT. Its protein product is CASSATREVSTDTQYF.

In its sample, this clone was seen once. The V gene is TRBV25-1, the J gene TRBJ1-4; D might be TRBD1 (5 bases). Germline values: CDR1 MGHDK, CDR2 SYGVNS. This CDR3 spans 15 amino acids. V gave up 6 bases and J gave up 2 bases, with 13 bases separating them. CDR3 amino acids: CASREGGATNEKLFF. Written as DNA, the CDR3 is TGTGCCAGCAGGGAGGGTGGGGCGACTAATGAAAAACTGTTTTTT.

V and J are TRBV6-5 and TRBJ1-2; D might be TRBD1 (5 bases). V lost 2 bases and J lost 1, with 5 bases in between. This CDR3 has 13 residues. The germline V gene encodes CDR1 MNHEY and CDR2 SVGAGI. CDR3 in amino acids: CASSYDSNYGYTF. In DNA form, the CDR3 reads TGTGCCAGCAGTTACGACAGTAACTATGGCTACACCTTC.

This clone was recorded a few times. The chain links TRBV6-5 to TRBJ1-1; D is unresolved. V lost 5 bases and J lost 1, with 8 bases in between. Germline lookup yields CDR1 MNHEY and CDR2 SVGAGI. The CDR3 length is 13 residues. CDR3 bases: TGTGCCAGCAGTATACAGAGGAACACTGAAGCTTTCTTT. This codes for CASSIQRNTEAFF.

This chain uses TRBV5-4 with TRBJ1-1; 7 bases align to TRBD1. Trimming cost V 0 bases and J 3 bases; bases outside gene matches: 5. The CDR3 runs to 15 residues. Germline V gene lookup returns CDR1 SGHNT and CDR2 YYREEE (reference sequence). CDR3: CASSLVGQYHTEAFF. The CDR3 DNA sequence: TGTGCCAGCAGCTTGGTGGGACAGTATCACACTGAAGCTTTCTTT.

The chain has TRBV24-1 and TRBJ1-1; D call uncertain. The V gene's germline CDR1 is KGHDR and CDR2 SFDVKD. The CDR3 loop spans 13 amino acids. The V and J ends lost 8 bases and 6 bases respectively, with 15 bases between them. CDR3 coding DNA: TGTGCCACCAATAACCCGTCAGTTGCTGAAGCTTTCTTT. This translates into CATNNPSVAEAFF.